A single sample gave rise to the 9 T cell receptor beta chains below, sequenced in a study of T cell repertoires in cytomegalovirus infection. Which antigens these TCRs recognize remains unknown. TCRdb redid the calling of the reads with MiXCR, one entry per CDR3 protein. The table has roughly 60,000 distinct CDR3 sequences, 33% seen once. Sequencing input: PBMCs, sequenced either directly or after in vitro stimulation (not recorded which). The source of these receptors is a human donor in good health (CMV status not recorded). Some clones in this sample may be carry-over from other donors' samples.

The chain uses TRBV11-2 and TRBJ2-4; D ambiguous. Germline V gene sequence: CDR1 SGHAT, CDR2 FQNNGV. V gave up 1 base and J gave up 8 bases, with 12 bases separating them. CDR3 length equals 14 residues. CDR3 in amino acids: CASSLANWADIQYF. For the CDR3, the DNA is TGTGCCAGCAGCTTAGCGAACTGGGCGGACATTCAGTACTTC. The full variable domain, in which reference TRBV11-2 and TRBJ2-4 provide the parts outside the CDR3, is EAGVAQSPRYKIIEKRQSVAFWCNPISGHATLYWYQQILGQGPKLLIQFQNNGVVDDSQLPKDRFSAERLKGVDSTLKIQPAKLEDSAVYLCASSLANWADIQYFGAGTRLSVL.

This clonotype was detected only a few times. In DNA form, the CDR3 reads TGTGCCAGCAGTCCACCCGGGGAGCTGTTTTTT. Translated: CASSPPGELFF. This chain links TRBV2 with TRBJ2-2; D gene ambiguous. Trimming took 5 bases from V and 6 from J, leaving 4 bases between them. Germline V gene lookup returns CDR1 SNHLY and CDR2 FYNNEI. The CDR3 extends over 11 amino acids.

The gene calls are TRBV30 and TRBJ2-1; TRBD2 matches 12 bases. This CDR3 is built from 14 residues. CDR1 is GTSNPN, CDR2 SVGIG, per germline (reference sequence). V was pared by 4 bases and J by 7 bases, with 5 bases of the junction left unmatched. CDR3 bases: TGTGCCTGGAACCTCGGACTAGCGGGAAATGAGCAGTTCTTC. It is translated as CAWNLGLAGNEQFF.

This clonotype was picked up a small number of times. The V and J genes are TRBV7-2 and TRBJ2-3; D gene uncertain. Germline CDR1 and CDR2: SGHTA and FQGNSA. V was shortened by 5 bases and J by 8 bases, with 14 bases between the two germline ends. CDR3 length: 13 residues. The CDR3 DNA follows: TGTGCCAGCAGCCCGGACCCCCTGAGTACGCAGTATTTT. Its protein product is CASSPDPLSTQYF.

The chain couples TRBV27 to TRBJ1-6, with a tentative D call TRBD1 (5 bases). The CDR3 length is 15 residues. V lost 2 bases and J 9 bases, leaving 14 bases between the germline ends. CDR1 is MNHEY, CDR2 SMNVEV, per germline (reference sequence). The CDR3 region is CASSLEGQGGSPLHF. The CDR3 nucleotides read TGTGCCAGCAGTTTAGAGGGCCAGGGCGGTTCACCCCTCCACTTT.

The sample holds one count of this clonotype. The J gene is TRBJ2-2, the V gene TRBV3-1; 9 bases are a match to TRBD2. J gave up 6 bases and V 5 bases, and 16 bases lay outside the gene matches. The CDR3 totals 18 residues. Looked up from germline, CDR1 is LGHDT and CDR2 is YNNKEL (reference sequence). The CDR3 region has the DNA TGTGCCAGCAGCTTACGAAGGGATCGCGGGGGGGCCTCCGGGGAGCTGTTTTTT. Protein: CASSLRRDRGGASGELFF.

The chain joins TRBV7-6 to TRBJ2-7, with 7 bases that match TRBD2. The CDR3 totals 14 residues. J gave up 5 bases and V 4 bases, and 8 bases lay outside the gene matches. The V gene's germline CDR1 is SGHVS and CDR2 FNYEAQ. CDR3 loop: CASSYQGGVDEQYF. The CDR3 DNA reads as TGTGCCAGCAGCTACCAGGGAGGGGTGGACGAGCAGTACTTC.

The chain combines TRBV11-2 with TRBJ2-3; D is unclear. Looked up from germline, CDR1 is SGHAT and CDR2 is FQNNGV. V gave up 5 bases and J gave up 5 bases, with 11 bases separating them. This CDR3 has 13 residues. CDR3 DNA: TGTGCCAGCAGCCGAGATCCCCAAGATACGCAGTATTTT. Amino acids: CASSRDPQDTQYF.

This clonotype appeared a few times. V is TRBV28 and J is TRBJ1-5; D uncertain. This CDR3 comprises 16 residues. Trimming pared 3 bases from V and 0 bases from J, leaving 12 bases between. Germline-derived CDR1 and CDR2 are MDHEN and SYDVKM. The CDR3 DNA is TGTGCCAGCAGTTTCGCATCCGAGTTTAGCAATCAGCCCCAGCATTTT. This gives the protein CASSFASEFSNQPQHF.